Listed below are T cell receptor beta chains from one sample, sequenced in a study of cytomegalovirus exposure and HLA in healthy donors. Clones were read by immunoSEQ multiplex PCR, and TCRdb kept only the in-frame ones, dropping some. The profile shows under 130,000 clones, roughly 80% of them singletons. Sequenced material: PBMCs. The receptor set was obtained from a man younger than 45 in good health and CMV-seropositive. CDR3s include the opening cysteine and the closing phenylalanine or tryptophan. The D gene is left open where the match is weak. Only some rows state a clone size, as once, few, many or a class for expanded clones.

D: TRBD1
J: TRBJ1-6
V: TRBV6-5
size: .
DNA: TGTGCCAGCAGTCTCCTTCAGGGGGTGGATTCACCCCTCCACTTT
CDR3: CASSLLQGVDSPLHF

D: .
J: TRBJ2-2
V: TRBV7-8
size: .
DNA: TGTGCCAGCAGCCTCTCGACTAGTACGGCCGGGGAGCTGTTTTTT
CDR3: CASSLSTSTAGELFF

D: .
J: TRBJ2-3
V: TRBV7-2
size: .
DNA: TGTGCCAGCAGCTCCAGGGTCACAGATACGCAGTATTTT
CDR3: CASSSRVTDTQYF

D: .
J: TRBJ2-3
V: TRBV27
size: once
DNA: TGTGCCAGCAGGACCCGGGGGTCCTTCACAGATACGCAGTATTTT
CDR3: CASRTRGSFTDTQYF

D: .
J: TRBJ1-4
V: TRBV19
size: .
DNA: TGTGCCAGTAGTATATCCGGGGAAAATGAAAAACTGTTTTTT
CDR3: CASSISGENEKLFF

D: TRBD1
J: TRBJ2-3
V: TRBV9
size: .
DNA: TGTGCCAGCAGCGCTCGGACAGGGGCTAACACAGATACGCAGTATTTT
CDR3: CASSARTGANTDTQYF

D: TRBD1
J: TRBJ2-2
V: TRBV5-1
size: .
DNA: TGCGCCAGCAGCTTAGAGACAGGGCCCTGGAACACCGGGGAGCTGTTTTTT
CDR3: CASSLETGPWNTGELFF

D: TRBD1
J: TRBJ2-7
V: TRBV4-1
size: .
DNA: TGCGCCAGCAGCCCGCCGGGACAGGATGTCTACGAGCAGTACTTC
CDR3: CASSPPGQDVYEQYF

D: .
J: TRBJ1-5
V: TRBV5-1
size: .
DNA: TGCGCCAGCAGCTTAACCCCATCGGATCAGCCCCAGCATTTT
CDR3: CASSLTPSDQPQHF

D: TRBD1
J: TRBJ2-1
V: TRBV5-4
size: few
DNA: TGTGCCAGCAGCCCGGGACAGGGGGCGCATGAGCAGTTCTTC
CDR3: CASSPGQGAHEQFF

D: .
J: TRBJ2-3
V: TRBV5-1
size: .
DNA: TGCGCCAGCACCAAGGTCGGGGGGCTGGATACGCAGTATTTT
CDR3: CASTKVGGLDTQYF

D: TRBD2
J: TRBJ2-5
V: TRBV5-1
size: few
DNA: TGCGCCAGCAGCTCTAGCGGGGAGACCCAGTACTTC
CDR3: CASSSSGETQYF

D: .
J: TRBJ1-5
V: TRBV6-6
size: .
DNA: TGTGCCAGCAGTCCAGGGTTCTGGCAGCCCCAGCATTTT
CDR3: CASSPGFWQPQHF

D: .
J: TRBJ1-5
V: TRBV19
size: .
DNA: TGTGCCAGTACCGATATTAGGGGAGGTCAGCCCCAGCATTTT
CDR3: CASTDIRGGQPQHF

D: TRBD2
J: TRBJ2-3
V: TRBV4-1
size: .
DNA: TGCGCCAGCAGCTCACGACTAGCGGGGGGGCATGTGGGCACAGATACGCAGTATTTT
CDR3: CASSSRLAGGHVGTDTQYF

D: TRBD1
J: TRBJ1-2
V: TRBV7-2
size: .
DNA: TGTGCCAGCAGCCCGGACAGGTTGAGTGGTGGCTACACCTTC
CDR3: CASSPDRLSGGYTF

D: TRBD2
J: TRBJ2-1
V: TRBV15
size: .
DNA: TGTGCCACCAGCAGAGGGACTAGCAATGAGCAGTTCTTC
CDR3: CATSRGTSNEQFF

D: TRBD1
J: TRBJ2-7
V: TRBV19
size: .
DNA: TGTGCCAGTAGTAAAACAGGGGGGGAGCAGTACTTC
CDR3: CASSKTGGEQYF

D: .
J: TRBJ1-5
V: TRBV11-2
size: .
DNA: TGTGCCAGCAGCTTGGGACATCGGGGTCAGCCCCAGCATTTT
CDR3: CASSLGHRGQPQHF

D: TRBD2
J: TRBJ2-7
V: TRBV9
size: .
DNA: TGTGCCAGCAGCGTCGGCGGGGGGGACTACGAGCAGTACTTC
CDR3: CASSVGGGDYEQYF

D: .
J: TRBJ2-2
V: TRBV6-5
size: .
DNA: TGTGCCAGCCGTGGAGGGTCCGGGGAGCTGTTTTTT
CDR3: CASRGGSGELFF

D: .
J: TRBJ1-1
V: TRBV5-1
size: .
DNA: TGCGCCAGCAGCTTGTTCGGGTCCGACACTGAAGCTTTCTTT
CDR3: CASSLFGSDTEAFF

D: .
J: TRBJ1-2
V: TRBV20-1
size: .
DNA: TGCAGTGTAGGATCCGCGGTCGGGACCTTC
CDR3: CSVGSAVGTF

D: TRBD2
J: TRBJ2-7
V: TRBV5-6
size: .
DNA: TGTGCCAGCAGCGGCGGACTAGCGGGGGGGCGCTACGAGCAGTACTTC
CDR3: CASSGGLAGGRYEQYF

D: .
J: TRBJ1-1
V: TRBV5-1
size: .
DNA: TGCGCCAGCAGCTTGGATTCAAGAGAGAACACTGAAGCTTTCTTT
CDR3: CASSLDSRENTEAFF

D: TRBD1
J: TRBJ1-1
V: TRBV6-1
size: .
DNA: TGTGCCAGCAGTGACGCCGGACAGGGGGAAAGGACTGAAGCTTTCTTT
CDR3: CASSDAGQGERTEAFF

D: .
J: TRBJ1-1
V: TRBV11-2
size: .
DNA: TGTGCCAGCAGCTTAAGCACAGGGTTGAACACTGAAGCTTTCTTT
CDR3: CASSLSTGLNTEAFF

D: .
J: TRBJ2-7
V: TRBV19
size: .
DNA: TGTGCCAGTAGCTTTGGCCTGACCTACGAGCAGTACTTC
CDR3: CASSFGLTYEQYF

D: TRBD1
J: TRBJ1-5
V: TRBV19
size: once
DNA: TGTGCCAGTAGTTTCGGGACAGGGGACAATCAGCCCCAGCATTTT
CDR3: CASSFGTGDNQPQHF

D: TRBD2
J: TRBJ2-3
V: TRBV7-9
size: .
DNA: TGTGCCAGCAGCTTGGGGAGGGGACTAGCGAGAGGGGCAGATACGCAGTATTTT
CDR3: CASSLGRGLARGADTQYF

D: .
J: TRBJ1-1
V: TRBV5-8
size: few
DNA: TGTGCCAGCAGCTTGGCCGGGAGGGAGACTGAAGCTTTCTTT
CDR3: CASSLAGRETEAFF

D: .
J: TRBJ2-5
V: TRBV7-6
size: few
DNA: TGTGCCAGCAGCCTCCTAGAGACCCAGTACTTC
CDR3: CASSLLETQYF

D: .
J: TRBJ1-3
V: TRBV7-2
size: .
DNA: TGTGCCAGCAGCACCATCCCCCAGGGAGGTGGAAACACCATATATTTT
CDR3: CASSTIPQGGGNTIYF

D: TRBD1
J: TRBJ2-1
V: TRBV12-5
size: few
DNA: TGTGCTAGTGGTTCGACAGGGGGGAACAATGAGCAGTTCTTC
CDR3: CASGSTGGNNEQFF

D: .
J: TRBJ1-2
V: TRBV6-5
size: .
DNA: TGTGCCAGCAGTTACTCGGGAGGGTTTGTTAGCTACACCTTC
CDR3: CASSYSGGFVSYTF

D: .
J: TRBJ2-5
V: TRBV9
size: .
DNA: TGTGCCAGCAGCGTAGACGAACTAGAGGAAGAGACCCAGTACTTC
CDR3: CASSVDELEEETQYF

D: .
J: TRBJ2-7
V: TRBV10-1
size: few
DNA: TGCGCCAGCGTCGCCTCGAGGGATAGCTCCTACGAGCAGTACTTC
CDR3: CASVASRDSSYEQYF

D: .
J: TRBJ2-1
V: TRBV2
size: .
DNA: TGTGCCAGCAGTGACGGGCCTAGCGCGGGGAATGAGCAGTTCTTC
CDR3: CASSDGPSAGNEQFF

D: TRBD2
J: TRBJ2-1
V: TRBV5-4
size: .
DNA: TGTGCCAGCAGCTTGGCCGGACTAGAGGACAATGAGCAGTTCTTC
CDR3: CASSLAGLEDNEQFF

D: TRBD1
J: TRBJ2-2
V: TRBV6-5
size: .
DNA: TGTGCCAGCAGTTACACCGACAGGGGGTTCACCGGGGAGCTGTTTTTT
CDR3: CASSYTDRGFTGELFF